The rows below give T cell receptor beta chains drawn from one sample of a study of blood T cells in healthy people across ages. Via MiXCR, TCRdb re-called the 5' RACE reads, giving one row per CDR3 protein. The table shows about 1.1 million distinct CDR3 sequences, with 35% to 45% occurring only once. Sequences were obtained from blood. These receptors came from a man younger than 30 in good health. The CDR3 runs from the conserved cysteine through the conserved F or W. A D gene is named only where the DNA matches it firmly. Clone size, where shown, is once, few, many, or a class for clones that have expanded.

TRBV6-5	TRBJ1-4	-	-	CASRLTWRTNEKLFF	TGTGCCAGCAGACTAACTTGGAGAACTAATGAAAAACTGTTTTTT
TRBV11-2	TRBJ2-5	-	-	CASRNVGRANNEQYF	TGTGCCAGCAGGAATGTCGGCAGGGCCAACAATGAGCAGTACTTC
TRBV7-9	TRBJ1-4	-	TRBD1	CASSLAKDRLNEKLFF	TGTGCCAGCAGCTTAGCAAAGGACAGGCTCAACGAAAAACTGTTTTTT
TRBV20-1	TRBJ1-1	-	-	CSARPHQNTEAFF	TGCAGTGCAAGGCCTCACCAGAACACTGAAGCTTTCTTT
TRBV5-1	TRBJ2-7	-	-	CASSLGDFISYEQYF	TGCGCCAGCAGCTTGGGGGACTTCATTTCCTACGAGCAGTACTTC
TRBV11-1	TRBJ2-1	-	TRBD2	CASSGITSGGGNEQFF	TGTGCCAGCAGCGGTATTACTAGCGGGGGAGGTAATGAGCAGTTCTTC
TRBV6-6	TRBJ2-1	few	TRBD2	CASSFRRGSSYNEQFF	TGTGCCAGCAGTTTCCGGCGGGGGAGTTCCTACAATGAGCAGTTCTTC
TRBV6-2/TRBV6-3	TRBJ1-5	-	-	CASSYLGTHDQPQHF	TGTGCCAGCAGTTATCTGGGGACCCATGATCAGCCCCAGCATTTT
TRBV29-1	TRBJ1-4	-	-	CSAQTGITNEKLFF	TGCAGCGCCCAAACAGGGATCACTAATGAAAAACTGTTTTTT
TRBV5-1	TRBJ1-1	few	-	CASSLADGYTEAFF	TGCGCCAGCAGCTTGGCGGACGGTTACACTGAAGCTTTCTTT
TRBV14	TRBJ2-3	-	TRBD1	CASSFPGTGSDTQYF	TGTGCCAGCAGCTTCCCTGGGACAGGGTCTGATACGCAGTATTTT
TRBV27	TRBJ2-1	-	-	CASSLPGASADNEQFF	TGTGCCAGCAGTTTGCCCGGGGCTAGCGCCGACAATGAGCAGTTCTTC
TRBV5-1	TRBJ2-7	-	-	CASAPLRGNEQYF	TGCGCCAGTGCTCCCCTAAGGGGCAATGAGCAGTACTTC
TRBV13	TRBJ2-5	-	TRBD2	CASSSLSSGQGETQYF	TGTGCCAGCAGCTCCCTCTCTAGCGGGCAGGGAGAGACCCAGTACTTC
TRBV9	TRBJ1-1	-	-	CASSPPVGMNTEAFF	TGTGCCAGCAGCCCCCCAGTGGGCATGAACACTGAAGCTTTCTTT
TRBV6-5	TRBJ2-7	-	TRBD1	CASSGTGEYEQYF	TGTGCCAGCAGTGGTACAGGGGAATACGAGCAGTACTTC
TRBV6-4	TRBJ1-6	-	TRBD1	CASRAAMDRVSPLHF	TGTGCCAGCAGAGCCGCCATGGACAGGGTTTCACCCCTCCACTTT
TRBV29-1	TRBJ1-2	few	-	CSYRSQGMAYGYTF	TGCAGCTATCGATCTCAGGGTATGGCCTATGGCTACACCTTC
TRBV7-2	TRBJ1-5	few	-	CASSLTDFNQPQHF	TGTGCCAGCAGCCTCACCGATTTCAATCAGCCCCAGCATTTT
TRBV20-1	TRBJ1-1	few	-	CSARDPAGMNTEAFF	TGCAGTGCTAGAGATCCCGCCGGAATGAACACTGAAGCTTTCTTT
TRBV15	TRBJ1-1	few	-	CATSRDRGHTEAFF	TGTGCCACCAGCAGAGACAGGGGCCACACTGAAGCTTTCTTT
TRBV7-2	TRBJ1-1	-	TRBD1	CASSWGGGGMSTEAFF	TGTGCCAGCAGCTGGGGGGGAGGGGGCATGAGTACTGAAGCTTTCTTT
TRBV6-5	TRBJ1-1	few	-	CASSAGPNTEAFF	TGTGCCAGCAGTGCGGGCCCTAACACTGAAGCTTTCTTT
TRBV5-5	TRBJ2-3	-	TRBD1	CASSWRGTGGEDTQYF	TGTGCCAGCAGCTGGAGGGGGACAGGAGGTGAAGATACGCAGTATTTT
TRBV20-1	TRBJ1-1	-	-	CSAAGTTNTEAFF	TGCAGTGCGGCCGGGACAACGAACACTGAAGCTTTCTTT
TRBV6-1	TRBJ2-5	-	-	CASRTTLGETQYF	TGTGCCAGCAGGACAACTCTTGGAGAGACCCAGTACTTC
TRBV20-1	TRBJ2-7	-	TRBD1	CSATRQGSPEQYF	TGCAGTGCTACCCGACAGGGAAGCCCCGAGCAGTACTTC
TRBV12-3/TRBV12-4	TRBJ2-3	-	-	CASSLAAGNTQYF	TGTGCCAGCAGTTTAGCCGCCGGAAATACGCAGTATTTT
TRBV7-2	TRBJ1-5	few	-	CASSLDRSQPQHF	TGTGCCAGCAGCTTAGACCGTAGCCAGCCCCAGCATTTT
TRBV14	TRBJ2-1	-	TRBD1	CASSHSGGNEQFF	TGTGCCAGCAGCCACTCAGGGGGCAATGAGCAGTTCTTC
TRBV20-1	TRBJ1-5	-	TRBD1	CSASRTGELNQPQHF	TGCAGTGCTAGCAGGACAGGGGAATTGAATCAGCCCCAGCATTTT
TRBV20-1	TRBJ1-5	few	-	CSATPGQAPTSNQPQHF	TGCAGTGCTACCCCAGGGCAGGCTCCTACTAGCAATCAGCCCCAGCATTTT
TRBV29-1	TRBJ2-1	-	-	CSVETTGVLNEQFF	TGCAGCGTCGAAACAACGGGGGTCTTGAATGAGCAGTTCTTC
TRBV18	TRBJ2-1	-	-	CASSPIGPSLSEQFF	TGTGCCAGCTCACCAATCGGTCCTAGCCTCAGTGAGCAGTTCTTC
TRBV7-8	TRBJ2-4	few	-	CASSPRSGRIQYF	TGTGCCAGCAGCCCGAGGTCAGGTCGCATTCAGTACTTC
TRBV6-6	TRBJ2-7	few	TRBD1	CASSPDRVSHEQYF	TGTGCCAGCAGTCCCGACAGGGTTTCTCACGAGCAGTACTTC
TRBV20-1	TRBJ2-3	few	-	CSASPTMTDTQYF	TGCAGTGCTAGTCCGACTATGACAGATACGCAGTATTTT
TRBV10-3	TRBJ1-1	few	TRBD1	CAISERTGVRTEAFF	TGTGCCATCAGTGAGCGGACAGGGGTGAGGACTGAAGCTTTCTTT
TRBV9	TRBJ2-3	few	TRBD1	CASSVLLTGDGADTQYF	TGTGCCAGCAGCGTTCTCTTGACAGGGGATGGAGCAGATACGCAGTATTTT
TRBV7-2	TRBJ2-1	-	-	CASSLSWTQFF	TGTGCCAGCAGCTTAAGTTGGACCCAGTTCTTC
TRBV29-1	TRBJ2-3	many	-	CSGKGSLGTQYF	TGCAGCGGTAAGGGAAGTCTCGGTACGCAGTATTTT
TRBV27	TRBJ2-1	many	TRBD2	CASSPRLAGATSSYNEQFF	TGTGCCAGCAGTCCCCGACTAGCGGGGGCCACAAGCTCCTACAATGAGCAGTTCTTC
TRBV28	TRBJ2-1	-	-	CASSRRTEAKSNEQFF	TGTGCCAGCAGTCGCAGGACAGAAGCTAAATCCAATGAGCAGTTCTTC
TRBV4-3	TRBJ2-2	-	-	CASSQELKAIGELFF	TGCGCCAGCAGCCAAGAACTAAAGGCTATCGGGGAGCTGTTTTTT
TRBV5-1	TRBJ1-2	-	TRBD1	CASSQTGGEGYTF	TGCGCCAGCAGCCAGACAGGGGGAGAAGGCTACACCTTC
TRBV28	TRBJ2-3	-	-	CASSLWSGSTDTQYF	TGTGCCAGCAGTTTATGGTCGGGAAGCACAGATACGCAGTATTTT
TRBV7-9	TRBJ1-2	few	-	CASSLVESNSGYTF	TGTGCCAGCAGCTTAGTCGAGAGTAACAGTGGCTACACCTTC
TRBV6-5	TRBJ1-6	-	-	CASRIDRLNNSPLHF	TGTGCCAGCAGGATCGACCGCTTGAATAATTCACCCCTCCACTTT
TRBV18	TRBJ1-1	once	-	CASSPGRETEAFF	TGTGCCAGCTCACCAGGGAGGGAAACTGAAGCTTTCTTT
TRBV3-1	TRBJ2-7	-	-	CASSRPTGQNSNGQYF	TGTGCCAGCAGCCGCCCTACAGGGCAGAATTCCAATGGGCAGTACTTC
TRBV29-1	TRBJ2-5	many	-	CSVDEVLLSQYF	TGCAGCGTTGATGAGGTACTATTGTCCCAGTACTTC
TRBV29-1	TRBJ2-6	few	TRBD1	CSVDPGQGVAGANVLTF	TGCAGCGTTGATCCGGGACAGGGGGTTGCAGGGGCCAACGTCCTGACTTTC
TRBV7-8	TRBJ1-6	-	-	CASSLLLDSPLHF	TGTGCCAGCAGCTTGCTATTAGATTCACCCCTCCACTTT